This TCR beta chain comes out of a study of immune evolution from preneoplasia to lung adenocarcinoma. General observations from the study: Later-stage lesions appeared to have more T cells, more diversity, less clonality. Top clone frequencies peaked in normal lung, apparently declining through invasive adenocarcinoma.

V was clipped by 2 bases and J by 0 bases, with 11 bases between them. In germline, CDR1 is SGHAT, CDR2 FQNNGV. The CDR3 has 16 amino acids. Repertoires were generated with immunoSEQ multiplex PCR, while TCRdb's copy carries only in-frame clones and drops some. Of approximately 9,000 clones in the sample, about 85% are singletons; the top ten hold approximately 8.7%. About this clone itself: Antigen specificity is unknown.

The material sequenced was FFPE minimally invasive lung adenocarcinoma tissue. The V gene is TRBV11-2, the J gene TRBJ2-1; no firm D call. The receptor was isolated from an older donor with lung adenocarcinoma. CDR3 DNA sequence: TGTGCCAGCAGCTTATCTTTCCGGAGCTCCTACAATGAGCAGTTCTTC. It translates to CASSLSFRSSYNEQFF.